This TCR beta chain came from a study of blood T cell repertoires in COVID-19. Across the whole study: Spain, Italy and the United States supplied samples that represented acute and convalescent COVID-19.

Authors' analysis steps: Using reference gene primer amplification, nucleated cell counts were estimated. Only in-frame clones appear in the TCRdb table, and some are missing; sequencing was by immunoSEQ multiplex PCR. Clonal size and the V and J genes are those of that table, whereas D and trimming came from the DNA. This table holds some 150,000 clones, around 83% found once. Trimming removed 4 bases at V and 7 bases at J, with 14 bases between. The germline V gene encodes CDR1 SGDLS and CDR2 YYNGEE. This CDR3 spans 14 amino acids. The chain carries TRBV9 and TRBJ2-2; no firm D call. The sequence derives from a human donor in a cohort sampled during active COVID-19. The specimen sequenced was peripheral blood. CDR3 bases: TGTGCCAGCAGCTTCATTCAGGCAGACGGGGAGCTGTTTTTT. It translates to CASSFIQADGELFF. Using reference TRBV9 and TRBJ2-2 for the parts outside the CDR3, the full variable domain is DSGVTQTPKHLITATGQRVTLRCSPRSGDLSVYWYQQSLDQGLQFLIQYYNGEERAKGNILERFSAQQFPDLHSELNLSSLELGDSALYFCASSFIQADGELFFGEGSRLTVL.